Listed here are 5 T cell receptor beta chains from one sample, sequenced in a study of blood T cells in healthy people across ages. A J-beta primer mix and a sample-barcoded 5' primer were used in a second PCR of about 6 to 12 cycles. From the 5' RACE reads, TCRdb called clonotypes with MiXCR, one entry per CDR3 protein. The data contain about 1,800,000 distinct CDR3 sequences, about 30% of them singletons. Sequencing was performed on blood. The source of these receptors is a woman between 25 and 40 years old in good health.

CDR3 bases: TGTGCCAGCAGCCTCCGGGACAAAGACCAAGAGACCCAGTACTTC. Protein: CASSLRDKDQETQYF. The gene calls are TRBV7-9 and TRBJ2-5; maybe TRBD1 (6 bases). The CDR3 spans 15 residues. Germline V gene lookup returns CDR1 SEHNR and CDR2 FQNEAQ (reference sequence). Trimming cost V 5 bases and J 0 bases, with 13 bases left between them. Based on the CDR3 plus reference TRBV7-9 and TRBJ2-5, the full variable domain is DTGVSQNPRHKITKRGQNVTFRCDPISEHNRLYWYRQTLGQGPEFLTYFQNEAQLEKSRLLSDRFSAERPKGSFSTLEIQRTEQGDSAMYLCASSLRDKDQETQYFGPGTRLLVL.

In its sample, this clonotype was seen a few times. It may be a read error: a sequence one base away is much more abundant. The CDR3 sequence: CSASGSSYNEQYF. The CDR3 coding sequence is TGCAGTGCTAGCGGGAGCTCCTACAATGAGCAGTACTTC. This chain uses TRBV20-1 with TRBJ2-1, with TRBD2 as a possible D gene (6 bases). The end of the DNA is better explained by TRBJ2-7, so the J call may be wrong. Germline V gene data show CDR1 as DFQATT and CDR2 as SNEGSKA (reference sequence). The CDR3 extends over 13 amino acids.

The rearrangement links TRBV29-1 to TRBJ1-1, with D unresolved. There are 10 residues in the CDR3. V was pared by 4 bases and J by 6 bases, with 6 bases between. The V gene's germline CDR1 is SQVTM and CDR2 ANQGSEA. Here the CDR3 DNA reads TGCAGCGTTGGAGGAGCTGAAGCTTTCTTT. Translation gives CSVGGAEAFF.

The sample holds a few counts of this clonotype. The chain joins TRBV28 to TRBJ1-1; D unclear. Germline CDR1 and CDR2: MDHEN and SYDVKM. V lost 6 bases to trimming and J lost 3 bases, with 11 bases between them. CDR3 length: 13 residues. In DNA form, the CDR3 reads TGTGCCAGCAGCTTTCGCTTAGACACTGAAGCTTTCTTT. Encoded protein: CASSFRLDTEAFF.

This clonotype was detected many times. V gene TRBV6-6 combines with J gene TRBJ1-2, with 8 nucleotides matching TRBD1. Unmatched junction bases numbered 4, after V lost 3 bases and J lost 4 bases. The CDR3 runs 14 residues. CDR1 and CDR2 (germline): MNHNY, SVGAGI (reference sequence). The CDR3 here is CASSYGTGVYGYTF. CDR3 in DNA: TGTGCCAGCAGTTATGGGACAGGTGTCTATGGCTACACCTTC.